Following are 21 T cell receptor beta chains from one sample sequenced in a study of identical twins (dated by TCRdb to the mid-2010s). Preparation of the library involved 5' RACE. The data were produced on an Illumina HiSeq 2000. TCRdb applied fastp at Q25 and MiXCR to the public reads, then kept only in-frame beta chains. Rows with one shared CDR3 protein collapse into an entry with the most common genes and DNA. This sample holds around 960,000 distinct CDR3 sequences; 9% to 15% were observed only once. Jointly, the top ten make up about 1.5% of the sample. The same data also contributed to another study, on yellow fever vaccine responses in identical twins.

Material for sequencing was PBMCs. These receptors were collected from a woman aged 18 to 35 in good health.

There are a few counts of this clonotype. V usage is TRBV15 and J usage is TRBJ2-3; TRBD2 matches at 9 bases. The length of the CDR3 is 16 residues. Germline lookup yields CDR1 LNHNV and CDR2 YYDKDF (reference sequence). The V gene end was trimmed by 4 bases and the J gene end by 5 bases; junction bases not matched to a gene: 10. CDR3 residues: CATSTRIDSGRDTQYF. The CDR3 bases are TGTGCCACCAGCACTCGAATAGATAGCGGGAGAGATACGCAGTATTTT. Full variable domain (missing parts from reference TRBV15 and TRBJ2-3): DAMVIQNPRYQVTQFGKPVTLSCSQTLNHNVMYWYQQKSSQAPKLLFHYYDKDFNNEADTPDNFQSRRPNTSFCFLDIRSPGLGDTAMYLCATSTRIDSGRDTQYFGPGTRLTVL.

The rearrangement uses TRBV24-1 and TRBJ1-2; 7 bases fit TRBD1. CDR1 and CDR2 from the germline V gene are KGHDR and SFDVKD. Unmatched junction bases numbered 9, after V lost 4 bases and J lost 8 bases. The CDR3 sequence is 14 residues long. The CDR3 is CATSDLDRARGYTF. CDR3 bases: TGTGCCACCAGTGACCTCGACAGGGCGCGCGGCTACACCTTC.

The genes are TRBV7-9 and TRBJ2-7; 9 bases match TRBD1. CDR3 length: 15 amino acids. The V gene end was trimmed by 6 bases and the J gene end by 3 bases; junction bases not matched to a gene: 9. Germline values: CDR1 SEHNR, CDR2 FQNEAQ (reference sequence). CDR3: CASRQMGTGFYEQYV. The CDR3 DNA reads as TGTGCCAGCAGACAAATGGGGACAGGGTTCTACGAGCAGTACGTC.

The V call is TRBV2, the J call TRBJ2-7, with TRBD1 matching 8 bases. The germline V gene encodes CDR1 SNHLY and CDR2 FYNNEI. V shed 5 bases and J 3 bases; nucleotides not matched to a gene: 6. The length of the CDR3 is 14 residues. The DNA for the CDR3 is TGTGCCAGCAGTAGAATCGGGACAGGCTACGAGCAGTACGTC. Translation gives CASSRIGTGYEQYV.

This clonotype appeared a few times. CDR3 in amino acids: CASSEAGPGGELFF. For the CDR3, the DNA is TGTGCCAGCAGTGAGGCGGGGCCAGGCGGGGAGCTGTTTTTT. The chain couples TRBV2 to TRBJ2-2; tentative D call: TRBD2 (6 bases). V was shortened by 3 bases and J by 7 bases, with 12 bases between the two germline ends. Germline V gene data show CDR1 as SNHLY and CDR2 as FYNNEI. The CDR3 is 14 amino acids.

This clonotype has just a few counts. This is likely a read error, given that the CDR3 carries no conserved phenylalanine or tryptophan at its end. No DNA is shown, since the ends of the CDR3 on it are uncertain; the CDR3 is the one TCRdb lists. V gene TRBV6-5 combines with J gene TRBJ1-5. The CDR3 spans 16 residues, counting both ends. Germline CDR1 is MNHEY and CDR2 is SVGAGI. The CDR3 is CASSSQLLGNNAPLIL.

This clonotype was detected many times. The chain has TRBV14 and TRBJ1-2; D gene uncertain. This CDR3 contains 11 residues. Germline V gene data show CDR1 as SGHDN and CDR2 as FVKESK. Trimming removed 4 bases from V and 8 bases from J, with 8 bases in between. The CDR3 here is CASSPGRGYTF. DNA of the CDR3: TGTGCCAGCAGCCCCGGCCGGGGCTACACCTTC.

This chain joins TRBV7-2 and TRBJ1-6, with D perhaps TRBD1 (6 bases). CDR1 is SGHTA, CDR2 FQGNSA, per germline. CDR3 length: 15 amino acids. V lost 1 base and J lost 9, with 13 bases in between. The CDR3 sequence: CASSLGQGLGSPLHF. As DNA, the CDR3 is TGTGCCAGCAGCTTAGGTCAGGGGCTAGGTTCACCCCTCCACTTT.

J is TRBJ2-3 and V is TRBV18, with D possibly TRBD1 on 6 matching bases. This CDR3 has 15 residues. Trimming removed 4 bases at V and 1 base at J, with 12 bases between. In germline, CDR1 is KGHSH, CDR2 LQKENI. Here the CDR3 DNA reads TGTGCCAGCTCACTACGGACAGTTGGCACAGATACGCAGTATTTT. Amino acids: CASSLRTVGTDTQYF.

This clonotype was found many times. The chain couples TRBV4-1 to TRBJ1-4; D is undetermined. The CDR3 is made up of 14 amino acids. V lost 4 bases and J 7 bases, leaving 13 bases between the germline ends. In germline, CDR1 is MGHRA, CDR2 YSYEKL. The CDR3 here is CASSPLAGVEKLFF. In DNA form, the CDR3 reads TGCGCCAGCAGCCCCCTGGCGGGAGTTGAAAAACTGTTTTTT.

A few counts support this clonotype. The genes are TRBV6-1 and TRBJ1-5; D unclear. The V gene's germline CDR1 is MNHNS and CDR2 SASEGT. The CDR3 consists of 14 residues. V gave up 0 bases and J gave up 2 bases, with 5 bases separating them. CDR3 region: CASSEAAGNQPQHF. CDR3 nucleotides: TGTGCCAGCAGTGAAGCAGCAGGCAATCAGCCCCAGCATTTT.

This clonotype was counted between two and nine times. The V gene is TRBV28, the J gene TRBJ1-3; no clear D. V was trimmed by 3 bases and J by 2 bases, leaving 11 bases between them. The germline V gene encodes CDR1 MDHEN and CDR2 SYDVKM. The CDR3 loop spans 15 amino acids. The CDR3 sequence: CASSFGLSTGNTIYF. For the CDR3, the DNA is TGTGCCAGCAGTTTCGGGTTGTCAACTGGAAACACCATATATTTT.

This clonotype was detected many times. This chain connects TRBV15 to TRBJ1-5; a weak D match, TRBD1 (6 bases). V was shortened by 6 bases and J by 2 bases, with 17 bases between the two germline ends. The germline V gene has CDR1 LNHNV and CDR2 YYDKDF (reference sequence). The length of the CDR3 is 16 residues. The CDR3 spells CATRFAGVAGNQPQHF. Here the CDR3 DNA reads TGTGCCACCAGGTTCGCAGGGGTCGCAGGCAATCAGCCCCAGCATTTT.

Ten or more counts support this clonotype. V gene TRBV5-6 combines with J gene TRBJ2-2, with 8 nucleotides matching TRBD1. Per the germline V gene, CDR1 is SGHDT and CDR2 is YYEEEE. The CDR3 covers 15 residues. J gave up 3 bases and V 6 bases, and 7 bases lay outside the gene matches. CDR3 DNA: TGTGCCAGCACCCGCGGACAGGGTCACACCGGGGAGCTGTTTTTT. Translation: CASTRGQGHTGELFF.

This clonotype appeared a few times. This sequence joins TRBV18 and TRBJ2-2; D is undetermined. Trimming took off 2 bases at V and 0 bases at J, with 10 bases between the two ends. The CDR3 is 16 amino acids. CDR1 is KGHSH and CDR2 is LQKENI in the germline V gene. The CDR3 region has the DNA TGTGCCAGCTCACCATCGGTCAGCCCGAACACCGGGGAGCTGTTTTTT. It codes for CASSPSVSPNTGELFF.

This clonotype has only a few counts. V and J are TRBV9 and TRBJ2-3; 8 positions match TRBD1. CDR1 is SGDLS, CDR2 YYNGEE, per germline. The CDR3 covers 14 residues. With V trimmed by 3 bases and J by 3 bases, 3 bases remained unmatched. The CDR3 sequence is CASSAGGWTDTQYF. DNA for the CDR3: TGTGCCAGCAGCGCAGGGGGCTGGACAGATACGCAGTATTTT.

This clonotype has just a few counts. V usage is TRBV10-3 and J usage is TRBJ1-4, with 7 bases lining up with TRBD1. CDR3 length: 14 residues. Germline trimming cut 3 bases from V and 8 bases from J; bases unmatched to any gene: 6. Per germline, CDR1 ENHRY and CDR2 SYGVKD. The DNA for the CDR3 is TGTGCCATCAGTGAAAACAGGGGAAGCGAAAAACTGTTTTTT. This translates into CAISENRGSEKLFF.

In this sample, this clonotype turned up a few times. The V call is TRBV10-2, the J call TRBJ2-2; no clear D. This CDR3 spans 13 amino acids. Germline CDR1 reads WSHSY; CDR2 reads SAAADI. The ends were cut back, 4 bases at V and 4 bases at J, with 7 bases in the middle. The CDR3 sequence: CASSVQSTGELFF. CDR3 nucleotide sequence: TGCGCCAGCAGTGTTCAGTCCACCGGGGAGCTGTTTTTT.

This clonotype was seen only a few times. The J gene is TRBJ1-6, the V gene TRBV12-3 or TRBV12-4; D remains unclear. The CDR3 runs to 12 residues. V lost 3 bases to trimming and J lost 15 bases, with 12 bases between them. The CDR3 loop is CASSFGVQNLHF. The CDR3 DNA sequence: TGTGCCAGCAGTTTCGGGGTTCAGAACCTCCACTTT.

This chain links TRBV29-1 with TRBJ2-2; unclear D gene. V lost 3 bases, J lost 2 bases, and 7 bases lay in between. Germline V gene lookup returns CDR1 SQVTM and CDR2 ANQGSEA. The CDR3 consists of 13 residues. CDR3 sequence (DNA): TGCAGCGTTGATCACCGAAACACCGGGGAGCTGTTTTTT. It is translated as CSVDHRNTGELFF.

The DNA for the CDR3 is TGCGCCAGCAGCCAAGATCCGGGGGGCAGAATCTCTGGAAACACCATATATTTT. Protein: CASSQDPGGRISGNTIYF. V usage is TRBV4-1 and J usage is TRBJ1-3, with a weak D call TRBD1 (6 bases). The CDR3 spans 18 residues. V lost 0 bases and J 0 bases, leaving 15 bases between the germline ends. Germline V gene data show CDR1 as MGHRA and CDR2 as YSYEKL.